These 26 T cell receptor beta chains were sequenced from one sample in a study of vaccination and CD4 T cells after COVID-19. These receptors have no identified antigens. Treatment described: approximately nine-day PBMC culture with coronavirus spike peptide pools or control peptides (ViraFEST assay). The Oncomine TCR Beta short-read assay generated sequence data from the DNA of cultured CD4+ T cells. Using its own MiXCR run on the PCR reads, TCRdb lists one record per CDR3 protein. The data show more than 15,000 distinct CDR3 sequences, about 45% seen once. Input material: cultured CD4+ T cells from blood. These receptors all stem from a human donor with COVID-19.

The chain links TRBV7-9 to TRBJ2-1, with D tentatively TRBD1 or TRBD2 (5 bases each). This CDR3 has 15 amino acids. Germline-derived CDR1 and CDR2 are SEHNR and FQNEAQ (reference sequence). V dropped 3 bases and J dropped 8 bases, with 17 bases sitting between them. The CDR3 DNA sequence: TGTGCCAGCAGCTTTCGGGAACAGGCCGCCTATGAGCAGTTCTTC. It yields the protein CASSFREQAAYEQFF.

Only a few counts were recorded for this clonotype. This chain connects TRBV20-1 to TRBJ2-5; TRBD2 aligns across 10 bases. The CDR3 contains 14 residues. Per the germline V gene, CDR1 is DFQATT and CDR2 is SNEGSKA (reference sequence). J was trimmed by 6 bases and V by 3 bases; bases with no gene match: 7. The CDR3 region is CSASKRGGLKTQYF. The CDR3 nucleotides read TGCAGTGCTAGTAAGCGGGGGGGCCTAAAGACCCAGTACTTC.

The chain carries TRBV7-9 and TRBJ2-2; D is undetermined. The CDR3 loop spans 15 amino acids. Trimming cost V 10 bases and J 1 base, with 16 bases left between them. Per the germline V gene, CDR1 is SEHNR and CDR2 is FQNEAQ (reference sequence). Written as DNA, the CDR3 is TGTGCCACACACCCTGAAAGACAGAACACCGGGGAGCTGTTTTTT. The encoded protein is CATHPERQNTGELFF.

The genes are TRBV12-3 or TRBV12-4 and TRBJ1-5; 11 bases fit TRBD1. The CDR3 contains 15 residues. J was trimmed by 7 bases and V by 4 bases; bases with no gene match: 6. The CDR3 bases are TGTGCCAGCAGTTCGGACAGGGGGCTCTGGCAGCCCCAGCATTTT. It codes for CASSSDRGLWQPQHF.

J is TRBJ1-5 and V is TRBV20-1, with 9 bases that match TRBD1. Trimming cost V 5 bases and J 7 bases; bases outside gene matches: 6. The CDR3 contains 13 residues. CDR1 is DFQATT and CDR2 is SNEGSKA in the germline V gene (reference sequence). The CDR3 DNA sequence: TGCAGTGCTGGGACAGGGAATTACCAGCCCCAGCATTTT. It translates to CSAGTGNYQPQHF.

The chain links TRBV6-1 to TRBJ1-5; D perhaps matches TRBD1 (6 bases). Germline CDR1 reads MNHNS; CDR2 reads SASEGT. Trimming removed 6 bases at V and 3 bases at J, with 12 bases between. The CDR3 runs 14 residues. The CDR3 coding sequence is TGTGCCAGCAGACTTCAGGGGCCCAATCAGCCCCAGCATTTT. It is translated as CASRLQGPNQPQHF.

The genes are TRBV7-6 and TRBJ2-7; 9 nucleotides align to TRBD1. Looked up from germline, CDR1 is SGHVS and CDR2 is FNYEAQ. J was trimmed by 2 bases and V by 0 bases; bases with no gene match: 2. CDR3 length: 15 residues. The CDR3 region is CASSLAGQGPYEQYF. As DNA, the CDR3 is TGTGCCAGCAGCTTAGCGGGACAGGGTCCCTACGAGCAGTACTTC.

This CDR3 reads CSARETDRGPGYTF. The CDR3 bases are TGCAGTGCTAGAGAGACGGACAGGGGGCCTGGCTACACCTTC. The V and J genes are TRBV20-1 and TRBJ1-2; 11 bases agree with TRBD1. Germline values: CDR1 DFQATT, CDR2 SNEGSKA (reference sequence). J was trimmed by 7 bases and V by 0 bases; bases with no gene match: 4. CDR3 length: 14 amino acids.

CDR3 nucleotide sequence: TGTGCCAGCAGTCCCGGGACTAGCCGCGTTGAGCAGTTCTTC. This gives the protein CASSPGTSRVEQFF. The chain has TRBV6-1 and TRBJ2-1; 9 bases fit TRBD2. V trimming: 5 bases; J trimming: 9 bases; junction bases outside the gene matches: 8. The CDR3 extends over 14 amino acids. CDR1 and CDR2 (germline): MNHNS, SASEGT.

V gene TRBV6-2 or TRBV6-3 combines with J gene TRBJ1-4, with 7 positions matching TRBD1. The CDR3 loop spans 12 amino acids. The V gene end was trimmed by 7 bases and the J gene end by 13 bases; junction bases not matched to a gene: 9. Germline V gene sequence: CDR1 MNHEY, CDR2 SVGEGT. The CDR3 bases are TGTGCCAGCAAGACAGGGTCTAAGGCACTGTTTTTT. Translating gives CASKTGSKALFF.

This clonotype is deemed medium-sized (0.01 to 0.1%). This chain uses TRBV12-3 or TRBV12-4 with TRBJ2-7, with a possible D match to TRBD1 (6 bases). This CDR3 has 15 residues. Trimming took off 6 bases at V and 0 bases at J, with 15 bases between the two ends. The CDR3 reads CASSHRDPGSYEQYF. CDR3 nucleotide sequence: TGTGCCAGCAGCCACAGGGATCCGGGCTCCTACGAGCAGTACTTC.

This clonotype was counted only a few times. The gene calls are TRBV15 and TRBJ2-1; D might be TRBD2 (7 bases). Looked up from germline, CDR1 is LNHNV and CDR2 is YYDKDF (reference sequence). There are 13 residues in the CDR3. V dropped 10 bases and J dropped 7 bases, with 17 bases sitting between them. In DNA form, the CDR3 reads TGTGCCATCGGGGGGCAGGTGGGGAATGAGCAGTTCTTC. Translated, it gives CAIGGQVGNEQFF.

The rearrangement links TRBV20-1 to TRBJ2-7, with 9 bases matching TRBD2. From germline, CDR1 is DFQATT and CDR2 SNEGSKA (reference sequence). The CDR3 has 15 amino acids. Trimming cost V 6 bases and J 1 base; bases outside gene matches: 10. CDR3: CSAMRGLARSYEQYF. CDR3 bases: TGCAGTGCGATGCGGGGACTAGCTCGGTCCTACGAGCAGTACTTC.

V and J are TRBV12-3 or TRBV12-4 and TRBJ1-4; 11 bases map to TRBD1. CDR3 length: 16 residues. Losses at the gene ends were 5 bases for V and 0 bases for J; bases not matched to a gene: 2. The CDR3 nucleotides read TGTGCCAGCAGTCCGGACAGGGGGCCAACTAATGAAAAACTGTTTTTT. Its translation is CASSPDRGPTNEKLFF.

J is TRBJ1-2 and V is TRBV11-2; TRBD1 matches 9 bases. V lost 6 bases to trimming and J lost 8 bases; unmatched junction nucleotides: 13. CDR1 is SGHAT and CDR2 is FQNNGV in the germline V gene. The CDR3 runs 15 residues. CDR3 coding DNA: TGTGCCAGCAGTCCTCTCATGACAGGGGGAGGCGGCTACACCTTC. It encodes CASSPLMTGGGGYTF.

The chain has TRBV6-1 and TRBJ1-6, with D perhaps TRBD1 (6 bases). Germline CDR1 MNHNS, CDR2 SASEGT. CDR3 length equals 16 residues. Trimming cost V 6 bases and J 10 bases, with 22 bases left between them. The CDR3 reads CASSPRQEQAGSPLHF. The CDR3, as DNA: TGTGCCAGCAGCCCTCGACAGGAACAAGCAGGGTCACCCCTCCACTTT.

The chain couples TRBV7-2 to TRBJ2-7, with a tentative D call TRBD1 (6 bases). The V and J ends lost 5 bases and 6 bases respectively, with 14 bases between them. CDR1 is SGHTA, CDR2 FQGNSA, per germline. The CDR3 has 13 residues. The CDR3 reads CASSRDMASEQYF. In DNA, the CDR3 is TGTGCCAGCAGCCGGGACATGGCCTCCGAGCAGTACTTC.

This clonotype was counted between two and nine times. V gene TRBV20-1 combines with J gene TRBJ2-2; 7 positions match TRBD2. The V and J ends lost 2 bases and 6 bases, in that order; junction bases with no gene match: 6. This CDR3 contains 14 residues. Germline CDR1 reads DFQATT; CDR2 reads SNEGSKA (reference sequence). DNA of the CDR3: TGCAGTGCTAGACCGCGGGGGTCGGCCGGGGAGCTGTTTTTT. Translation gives CSARPRGSAGELFF.

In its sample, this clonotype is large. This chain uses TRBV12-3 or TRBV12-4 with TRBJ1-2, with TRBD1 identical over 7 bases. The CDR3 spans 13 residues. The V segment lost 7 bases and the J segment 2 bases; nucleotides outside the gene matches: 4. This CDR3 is CASIRQGNYGYTF. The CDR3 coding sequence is TGTGCCAGCATTCGACAGGGAAACTATGGCTACACCTTC.

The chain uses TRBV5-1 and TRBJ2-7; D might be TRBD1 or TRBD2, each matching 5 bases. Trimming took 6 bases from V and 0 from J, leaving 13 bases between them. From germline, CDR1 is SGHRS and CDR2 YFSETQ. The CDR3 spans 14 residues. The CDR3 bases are TGCGCCAGCACCACGGGGCTAAGCTCCTACGAGCAGTACTTC. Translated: CASTTGLSSYEQYF.

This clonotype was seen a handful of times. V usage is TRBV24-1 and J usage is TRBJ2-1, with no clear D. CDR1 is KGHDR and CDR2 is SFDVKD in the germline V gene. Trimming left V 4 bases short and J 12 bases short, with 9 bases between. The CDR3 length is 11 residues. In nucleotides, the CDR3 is TGTGCCACCAGTGAGGCCGGGCGGCAGTTCTTC. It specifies CATSEAGRQFF.

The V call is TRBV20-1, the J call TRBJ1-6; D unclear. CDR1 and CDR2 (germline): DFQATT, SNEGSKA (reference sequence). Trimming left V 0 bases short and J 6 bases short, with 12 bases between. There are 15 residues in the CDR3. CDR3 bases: TGCAGTGCTAGAGATCTCACCGGGGTTAATTCACCCCTCCACTTT. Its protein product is CSARDLTGVNSPLHF.

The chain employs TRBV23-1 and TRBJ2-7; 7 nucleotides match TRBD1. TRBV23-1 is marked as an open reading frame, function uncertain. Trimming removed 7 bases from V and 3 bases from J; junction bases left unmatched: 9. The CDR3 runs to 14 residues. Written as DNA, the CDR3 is TGCGCCAGCAATCTCGGACAGGAGGTCTACGAGCAGTACTTC. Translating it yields CASNLGQEVYEQYF.

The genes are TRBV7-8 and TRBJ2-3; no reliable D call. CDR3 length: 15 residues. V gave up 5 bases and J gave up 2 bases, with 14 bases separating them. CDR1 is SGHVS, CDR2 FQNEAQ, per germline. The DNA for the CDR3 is TGTGCCAGCAGCCAATCTACCACCATCACAGATACGCAGTATTTT. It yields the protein CASSQSTTITDTQYF. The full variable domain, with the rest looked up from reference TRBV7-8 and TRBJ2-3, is GAGVSQSPRYKVAKRGQDVALRCDPISGHVSLFWYQQALGQGPEFLTYFQNEAQLDKSGLPSDRFFAERPEGSVSTLKIQRTQQEDSAVYLCASSQSTTITDTQYFGPGTRLTVL.

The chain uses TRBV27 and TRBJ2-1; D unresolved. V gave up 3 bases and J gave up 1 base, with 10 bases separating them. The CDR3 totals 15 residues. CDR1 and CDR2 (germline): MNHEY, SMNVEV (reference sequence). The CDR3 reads CASSFQATSYNEQFF. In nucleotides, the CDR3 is TGTGCCAGCAGTTTCCAGGCGACGTCCTACAATGAGCAGTTCTTC.

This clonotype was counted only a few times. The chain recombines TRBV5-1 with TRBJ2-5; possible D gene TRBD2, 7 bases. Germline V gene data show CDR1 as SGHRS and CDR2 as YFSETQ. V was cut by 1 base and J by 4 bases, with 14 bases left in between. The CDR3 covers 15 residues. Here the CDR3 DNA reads TGCGCCAGCAGCTTGATCGGGGGCGGGGGAGAGACCCAGTACTTC. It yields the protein CASSLIGGGGETQYF.